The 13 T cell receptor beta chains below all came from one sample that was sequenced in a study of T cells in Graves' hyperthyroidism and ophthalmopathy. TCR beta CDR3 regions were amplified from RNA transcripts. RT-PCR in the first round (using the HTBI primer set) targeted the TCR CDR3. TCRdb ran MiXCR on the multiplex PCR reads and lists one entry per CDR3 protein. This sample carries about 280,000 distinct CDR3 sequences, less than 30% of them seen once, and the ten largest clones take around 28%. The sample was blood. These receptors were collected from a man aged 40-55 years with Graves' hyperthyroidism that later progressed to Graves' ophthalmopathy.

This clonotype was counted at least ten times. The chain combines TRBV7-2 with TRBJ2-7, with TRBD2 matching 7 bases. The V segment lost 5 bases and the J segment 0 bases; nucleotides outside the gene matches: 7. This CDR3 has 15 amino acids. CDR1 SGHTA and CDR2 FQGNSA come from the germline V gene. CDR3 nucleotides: TGTGCCAGCAGCCCCCGGCTAGCGGCCTCCTACGAGCAGTACTTC. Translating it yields CASSPRLAASYEQYF.

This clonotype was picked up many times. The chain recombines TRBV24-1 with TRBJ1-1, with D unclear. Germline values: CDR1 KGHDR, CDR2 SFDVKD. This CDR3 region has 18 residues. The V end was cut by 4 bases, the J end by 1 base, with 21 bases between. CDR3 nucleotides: TGTGCCACCAGTGACCCCGACAAGGCCCGGCAGGAGAACACTGAAGCTTTCTTT. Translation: CATSDPDKARQENTEAFF.

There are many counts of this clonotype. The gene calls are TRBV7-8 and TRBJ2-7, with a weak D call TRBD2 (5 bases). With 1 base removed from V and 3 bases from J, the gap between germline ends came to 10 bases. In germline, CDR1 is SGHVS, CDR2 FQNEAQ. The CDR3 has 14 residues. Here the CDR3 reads CASSLVAWGYEQYF. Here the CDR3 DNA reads TGTGCCAGCAGCTTAGTAGCGTGGGGCTACGAGCAGTACTTC.

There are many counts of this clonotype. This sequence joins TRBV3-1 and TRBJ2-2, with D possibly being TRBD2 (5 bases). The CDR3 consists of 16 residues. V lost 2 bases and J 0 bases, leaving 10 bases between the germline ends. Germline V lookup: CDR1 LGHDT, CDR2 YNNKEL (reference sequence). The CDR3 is CASSQLAAANTGELFF. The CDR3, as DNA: TGTGCCAGCAGCCAACTTGCAGCGGCGAACACCGGGGAGCTGTTTTTT.

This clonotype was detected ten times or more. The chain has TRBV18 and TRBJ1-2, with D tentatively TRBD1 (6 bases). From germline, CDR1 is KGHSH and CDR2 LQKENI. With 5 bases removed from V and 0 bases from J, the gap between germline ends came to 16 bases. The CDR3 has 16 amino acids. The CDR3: CASSLQQGEANYGYTF. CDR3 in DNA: TGTGCCAGCTCATTACAACAGGGAGAGGCTAACTATGGCTACACCTTC.

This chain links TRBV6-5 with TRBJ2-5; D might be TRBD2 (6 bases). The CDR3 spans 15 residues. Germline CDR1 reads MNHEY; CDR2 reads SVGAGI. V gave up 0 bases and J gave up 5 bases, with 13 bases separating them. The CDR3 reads CASSYSGRAGETQYF. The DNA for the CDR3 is TGTGCCAGCAGTTACTCGGGCAGGGCGGGGGAGACCCAGTACTTC.

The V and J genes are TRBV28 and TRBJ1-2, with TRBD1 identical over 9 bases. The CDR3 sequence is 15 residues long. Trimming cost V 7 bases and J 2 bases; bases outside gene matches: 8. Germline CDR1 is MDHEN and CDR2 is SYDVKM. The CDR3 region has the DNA TGTGCCAGCACCTTCAGGGACAGGGAGAACTATGGCTACACCTTC. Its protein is CASTFRDRENYGYTF.

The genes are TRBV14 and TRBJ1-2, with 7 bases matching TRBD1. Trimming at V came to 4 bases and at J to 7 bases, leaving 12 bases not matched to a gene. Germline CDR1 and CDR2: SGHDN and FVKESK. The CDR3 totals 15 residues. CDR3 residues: CASSPTGKPFGGYTF. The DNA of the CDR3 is TGTGCCAGCAGCCCGACAGGGAAACCTTTCGGTGGCTACACCTTC.

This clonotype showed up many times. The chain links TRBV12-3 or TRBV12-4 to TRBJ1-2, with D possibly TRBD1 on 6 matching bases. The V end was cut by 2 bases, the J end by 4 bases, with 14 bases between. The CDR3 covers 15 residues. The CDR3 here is CASSLSGTRIYGYTF. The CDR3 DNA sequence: TGTGCCAGCAGTTTATCCGGGACAAGAATCTATGGCTACACCTTC.

This CDR3 is CASRRGWSYEQYF. The CDR3 DNA follows: TGTGCCAGCAGACGAGGGTGGAGCTACGAGCAGTACTTC. This chain links TRBV28 with TRBJ2-7; possible D gene TRBD2, 5 bases. Trimming pared 6 bases from V and 3 bases from J, leaving 12 bases between. Germline lookup yields CDR1 MDHEN and CDR2 SYDVKM. The CDR3 spans 13 residues.

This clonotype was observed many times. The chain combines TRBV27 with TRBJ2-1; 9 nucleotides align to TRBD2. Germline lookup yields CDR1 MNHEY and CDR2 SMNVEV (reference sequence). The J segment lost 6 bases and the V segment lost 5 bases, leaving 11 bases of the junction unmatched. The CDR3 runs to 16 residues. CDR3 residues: CASSALAGKGVNEQFF. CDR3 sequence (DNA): TGTGCCAGCAGTGCCCTAGCGGGAAAGGGGGTCAATGAGCAGTTCTTC.

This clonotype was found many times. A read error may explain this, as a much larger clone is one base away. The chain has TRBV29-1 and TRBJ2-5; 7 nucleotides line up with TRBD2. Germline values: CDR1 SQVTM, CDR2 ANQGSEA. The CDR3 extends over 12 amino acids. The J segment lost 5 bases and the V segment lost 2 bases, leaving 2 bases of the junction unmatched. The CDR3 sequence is CSVERGGETQYF. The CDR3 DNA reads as TGCAGCGTTGAAAGGGGAGGGGAGACCCAGTACTTC. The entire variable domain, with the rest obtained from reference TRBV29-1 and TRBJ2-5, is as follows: SAVISQKPSRDICQRGTSLTIQCQVDSQVTMMFWYRQQPGQSLTLIATANQGSEATYESGFVIDKFPISRPNLTFSTLTVSNMSPEDSSIYLCSVERGGETQYFGPGTRLLVL.

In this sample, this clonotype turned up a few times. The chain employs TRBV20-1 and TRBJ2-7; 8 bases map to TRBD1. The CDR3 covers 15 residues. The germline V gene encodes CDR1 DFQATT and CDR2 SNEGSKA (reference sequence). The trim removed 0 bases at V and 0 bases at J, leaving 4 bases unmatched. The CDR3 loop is CSARDGDRSSYEQYF. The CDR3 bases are TGCAGTGCTAGAGATGGGGACAGGAGCTCCTACGAGCAGTACTTC.